These 14 T cell receptor beta chains were sequenced from one sample in a study of graft-versus-host responses after intestinal transplantation. No antigen is known for these receptors. Data came from immunoSEQ multiplex PCR; TCRdb stores just in-frame clones and leaves some out. The sample comprises about 89,000 clones, roughly 91% of which are singletons, and approximately 2% rests with the top ten. The sequencing used unstimulated CD8+ T cells sorted from spleen or lymph node cells, collected before intestinal transplant. These TCRs come from a human donor who received an intestinal transplant.

This chain uses TRBV30 with TRBJ2-1; D may be TRBD2 (5 bases). The CDR3 is 13 amino acids. Germline-derived CDR1 and CDR2 are GTSNPN and SVGIG (reference sequence). The ends were cut back, 3 bases at V and 3 bases at J, with 9 bases in the middle. The CDR3 spells CAWRSGFYNEQFF. Written as DNA, the CDR3 is TGTGCCTGGAGGAGCGGTTTCTACAATGAGCAGTTCTTC.

This sequence joins TRBV7-9 and TRBJ1-1, with D maybe TRBD1 (6 bases). The CDR3 is 17 residues long. Trimming took off 4 bases at V and 8 bases at J, with 26 bases between the two ends. CDR1 and CDR2 (germline): SEHNR, FQNEAQ (reference sequence). CDR3 sequence (DNA): TGTGCCAGCAGCTCTTTGGGGGGGGCACAAGGTGTTCCGGAAGCTTTCTTT. This gives the protein CASSSLGGAQGVPEAFF.

This sequence joins TRBV9 and TRBJ1-4; D call uncertain. V gave up 3 bases and J gave up 3 bases, with 12 bases separating them. This CDR3 contains 15 residues. Germline V gene lookup returns CDR1 SGDLS and CDR2 YYNGEE. CDR3 sequence reads: CASSAEGDANEKLFF. DNA of the CDR3: TGTGCCAGCAGCGCCGAGGGAGACGCTAATGAAAAACTGTTTTTT.

The V gene is TRBV13, the J gene TRBJ2-3, with TRBD1 identical over 10 bases. Per germline, CDR1 PRHDT and CDR2 FYEKMQ (reference sequence). V lost 4 bases, J lost 4 bases, and 8 bases stayed unmatched. The CDR3 consists of 16 residues. This chain's CDR3 is CASSSDDRGRSDTQYF. DNA for the CDR3: TGTGCCAGCAGCTCGGACGACAGGGGGCGATCAGATACGCAGTATTTT.

This chain uses TRBV7-6 with TRBJ2-2; TRBD2 aligns across 8 bases. The germline V gene has CDR1 SGHVS and CDR2 FNYEAQ. The V segment lost 2 bases and the J segment 7 bases; nucleotides outside the gene matches: 18. The CDR3 length is 19 residues. CDR3 sequence reads: CASSLIRQAGAFGHGELFF. CDR3 bases: TGTGCCAGCAGCTTAATTCGCCAAGCGGGGGCGTTTGGGCACGGGGAGCTGTTTTTT.

The chain recombines TRBV5-1 with TRBJ1-1, with D possibly being TRBD1 (6 bases). CDR1 is SGHRS and CDR2 is YFSETQ in the germline V gene. Trimming removed 4 bases from V and 0 bases from J, with 10 bases in between. The CDR3 is 14 residues long. The CDR3 sequence: CASSAGQLNTEAFF. Here the CDR3 DNA reads TGCGCCAGCAGCGCCGGACAGCTGAACACTGAAGCTTTCTTT. Complete variable domain (other parts from reference TRBV5-1 and TRBJ1-1): KAGVTQTPRYLIKTRGQQVTLSCSPISGHRSVSWYQQTPGQGLQFLFEYFSETQRNKGNFPGRFSGRQFSNSRSEMNVSTLELGDSALYLCASSAGQLNTEAFFGQGTRLTVV.

V is TRBV19 and J is TRBJ2-2; D may be TRBD2 (6 bases). The ends were cut back, 2 bases at V and 0 bases at J, with 16 bases in the middle. There are 18 residues in the CDR3. Germline V CDR1 and CDR2: LNHDA, SQIVND (reference sequence). The CDR3 reads CASSIKGTGLANTGELFF. Written as DNA, the CDR3 is TGTGCCAGTAGTATAAAAGGGACTGGGCTGGCGAACACCGGGGAGCTGTTTTTT.

This rearrangement joins TRBV10-3 to TRBJ1-2, with 7 bases lining up with TRBD1. J lost 8 bases, V lost 6 bases, and 6 bases had no gene match. There are 12 residues in the CDR3. From germline, CDR1 is ENHRY and CDR2 SYGVKD. The CDR3 DNA is TGTGCCATCAGGCCCGACAGGGAAGGCTACACCTTC. Protein product: CAIRPDREGYTF.

The rearrangement links TRBV4-3 to TRBJ1-1, with no clear D. This CDR3 comprises 15 residues. Germline CDR1 and CDR2: LGHNA and YSLEER. Trimming removed 0 bases from V and 1 base from J, with 9 bases in between. The CDR3 sequence: CASSQDRQTNTEAFF. CDR3 coding DNA: TGCGCCAGCAGCCAAGACAGGCAGACGAACACTGAAGCTTTCTTT.

This clone showed up just a few times. This chain connects TRBV4-3 to TRBJ1-1; D remains unclear. CDR3 size: 12 residues. Germline-derived CDR1 and CDR2 are LGHNA and YSLEER. Trimming stripped 4 bases from V and 3 bases from J, with 6 bases between. The CDR3 region is CASSRRDTEAFF. DNA for the CDR3: TGCGCCAGCAGCCGACGGGACACTGAAGCTTTCTTT.

The chain combines TRBV2 with TRBJ2-1; TRBD1 might be the D (6 bases). The V end was cut by 2 bases, the J end by 8 bases, with 13 bases between. Germline V gene sequence: CDR1 SNHLY, CDR2 FYNNEI. This CDR3 comprises 14 residues. CDR3 sequence (DNA): TGTGCCAGCAGTGAAAAGGTACAGGGCGATGAGCAGTTCTTC. Its protein product is CASSEKVQGDEQFF.

V and J are TRBV9 and TRBJ1-1; TRBD1 agrees at 7 bases. The germline V gene encodes CDR1 SGDLS and CDR2 YYNGEE. The CDR3 is 17 residues long. V was pared by 0 bases and J by 0 bases, with 8 bases of the junction left unmatched. The CDR3 reads CASSVANDRALNTEAFF. The CDR3 coding sequence is TGTGCCAGCAGCGTAGCTAACGACAGGGCCCTGAACACTGAAGCTTTCTTT.

This sequence joins TRBV4-3 and TRBJ2-5; TRBD1 matches at 9 bases. Trimming at V came to 5 bases and at J to 1 base, leaving 8 bases not matched to a gene. The CDR3 sequence is 16 residues long. Germline loops: CDR1 LGHNA, CDR2 YSLEER. CDR3 in DNA: TGCGCCAGCAGCTCCGAACAGGGGGCGAGCCAAGAGACCCAGTACTTC. This sequence encodes CASSSEQGASQETQYF.

The chain recombines TRBV5-6 with TRBJ1-1; D may be TRBD1 (6 bases). Trimming took off 1 base at V and 6 bases at J, with 10 bases between the two ends. Looked up from germline, CDR1 is SGHDT and CDR2 is YYEEEE. The CDR3 is 13 residues long. The CDR3 protein is CASSLPGGPEAFF. DNA of the CDR3: TGTGCCAGCAGCTTGCCGGGGGGCCCTGAAGCTTTCTTT.